Listed below are T cell receptor beta chains from one sample, sequenced in a study of beta chain features in type 1 diabetes. Here immunoSEQ multiplex PCR was the method, and the copy in TCRdb shows in-frame clones only, minus some. The data show some 500,000 clones, roughly an eighth seen once. Material: naive CD4+ T cells from blood. The receptors originated from a woman between 18 and 30 years old in good health. The CDR3 runs from the conserved cysteine through the conserved F or W. The order of the fields is D gene, V gene, clone size, J gene, CDR3 protein, CDR3 DNA. A D gene is named only where the DNA matches it firmly. Clone size is stated in some rows and not others, as once, few, many or a class when expanded.

D gene: -
V gene: TRBV2
clone size: -
J gene: TRBJ1-4
CDR3 protein: CASNRDGLPSEKLFF
CDR3 DNA: TGTGCCAGCAACCGGGACGGCCTCCCAAGCGAAAAACTGTTTTTT

D gene: TRBD1
V gene: TRBV18
clone size: many
J gene: TRBJ2-5
CDR3 protein: CASSPGQEETQYF
CDR3 DNA: TGTGCCAGCTCACCCGGACAGGAAGAGACCCAGTACTTC

D gene: -
V gene: TRBV7-2
clone size: many
J gene: TRBJ2-6
CDR3 protein: CASSFAWANVLTF
CDR3 DNA: TGTGCCAGCAGCTTCGCTTGGGCCAACGTCCTGACTTTC

D gene: -
V gene: TRBV11-1
clone size: -
J gene: TRBJ2-7
CDR3 protein: CASSRSWVRYEQYF
CDR3 DNA: TGTGCCAGCAGCCGCTCTTGGGTTCGTTACGAGCAGTACTTC

D gene: -
V gene: TRBV7-9
clone size: -
J gene: TRBJ1-5
CDR3 protein: CASSLRGDQPQHF
CDR3 DNA: TGTGCCAGCAGCCTCAGGGGCGATCAGCCCCAGCATTTT

D gene: TRBD2
V gene: TRBV9
clone size: -
J gene: TRBJ2-5
CDR3 protein: CASSATSGGAETQYF
CDR3 DNA: TGTGCCAGCAGTGCCACTAGCGGGGGGGCGGAGACCCAGTACTTC

D gene: -
V gene: TRBV7-2
clone size: once
J gene: TRBJ1-1
CDR3 protein: CASSLALTGAFF
CDR3 DNA: TGTGCCAGCAGCTTAGCGCTTACGGGGGCTTTCTTT

D gene: TRBD1
V gene: TRBV18
clone size: -
J gene: TRBJ2-5
CDR3 protein: CASSPTGEETQYF
CDR3 DNA: TGTGCCAGCTCACCGACAGGGGAAGAGACCCAGTACTTC

D gene: -
V gene: TRBV27
clone size: few
J gene: TRBJ2-7
CDR3 protein: CASSLSGETYEQYF
CDR3 DNA: TGTGCCAGCAGTTTATCTGGGGAAACCTACGAGCAGTACTTC

D gene: -
V gene: TRBV7-8
clone size: few
J gene: TRBJ2-4
CDR3 protein: CASSFLVTKNIQYF
CDR3 DNA: TGTGCCAGCAGCTTCTTAGTAACCAAAAACATTCAGTACTTC

D gene: -
V gene: TRBV13
clone size: few
J gene: TRBJ2-2
CDR3 protein: CASSRRGANTGELFF
CDR3 DNA: TGTGCCAGCAGTCGTCGCGGAGCGAACACCGGGGAGCTGTTTTTT

D gene: TRBD1
V gene: TRBV13
clone size: few
J gene: TRBJ1-6
CDR3 protein: CASSSIQGAGRYSPLHF
CDR3 DNA: TGTGCCAGCAGCTCAATACAGGGGGCTGGGCGGTATTCACCCCTCCACTTT

D gene: TRBD1
V gene: TRBV6-6
clone size: -
J gene: TRBJ2-2
CDR3 protein: CASMDRANTGELFF
CDR3 DNA: TGTGCCAGTATGGACAGGGCGAACACCGGGGAGCTGTTTTTT

D gene: -
V gene: TRBV6-6
clone size: -
J gene: TRBJ1-2
CDR3 protein: CASSYGGSGYGYTF
CDR3 DNA: TGTGCCAGCAGTTACGGGGGAAGCGGCTATGGCTACACCTTC

D gene: -
V gene: TRBV5-5
clone size: few
J gene: TRBJ2-2
CDR3 protein: CASSSQGLGELFF
CDR3 DNA: TGTGCCAGCAGCTCCCAGGGATTGGGGGAGCTGTTTTTT

D gene: -
V gene: TRBV13
clone size: -
J gene: TRBJ1-1
CDR3 protein: CASSARGNTEAFF
CDR3 DNA: TGTGCCAGCAGCGCCCGAGGGAACACTGAAGCTTTCTTT

D gene: -
V gene: TRBV30
clone size: few
J gene: TRBJ1-5
CDR3 protein: CACPNRVNQPQHF
CDR3 DNA: TGTGCCTGTCCGAACAGGGTAAATCAGCCCCAGCATTTT

D gene: -
V gene: TRBV5-1
clone size: few
J gene: TRBJ2-5
CDR3 protein: CASSLGIQETQYF
CDR3 DNA: TGCGCCAGCAGCTTGGGTATACAAGAGACCCAGTACTTC

D gene: -
V gene: TRBV2
clone size: -
J gene: TRBJ1-4
CDR3 protein: CASRASLLRNEKLFF
CDR3 DNA: TGTGCCAGCAGGGCTTCACTTCTCCGAAATGAAAAACTGTTTTTT

D gene: TRBD2
V gene: TRBV5-1
clone size: -
J gene: TRBJ2-3
CDR3 protein: CASSLPMASGGDTQYF
CDR3 DNA: TGCGCCAGCAGCTTGCCCATGGCTAGCGGTGGAGATACGCAGTATTTT

D gene: -
V gene: TRBV5-1
clone size: few
J gene: TRBJ1-4
CDR3 protein: CASSPELAAGKLFF
CDR3 DNA: TGCGCCAGCAGCCCGGAATTGGCTGCTGGAAAACTGTTTTTT

D gene: -
V gene: TRBV15
clone size: few
J gene: TRBJ2-5
CDR3 protein: CATRKGVETQYF
CDR3 DNA: TGTGCCACCAGGAAGGGGGTTGAGACCCAGTACTTC

D gene: -
V gene: TRBV29-1
clone size: -
J gene: TRBJ1-1
CDR3 protein: CSVAGAKNTEAFF
CDR3 DNA: TGCAGCGTTGCAGGGGCCAAGAACACTGAAGCTTTCTTT

D gene: -
V gene: TRBV4-1
clone size: -
J gene: TRBJ2-7
CDR3 protein: CASSQDSWRGPYEQYF
CDR3 DNA: TGCGCCAGCAGCCAAGATAGTTGGCGGGGCCCCTACGAGCAGTACTTC

D gene: -
V gene: TRBV7-2
clone size: few
J gene: TRBJ2-3
CDR3 protein: CASSPQLGDTQYF
CDR3 DNA: TGTGCCAGCAGCCCTCAGTTGGGGGATACGCAGTATTTT

D gene: -
V gene: TRBV4-3
clone size: many
J gene: TRBJ2-7
CDR3 protein: CASSQALALRFGEQYF
CDR3 DNA: TGCGCCAGCAGCCAGGCCCTGGCCCTCCGGTTCGGGGAGCAGTACTTC

D gene: -
V gene: TRBV2
clone size: -
J gene: TRBJ1-1
CDR3 protein: CASSVEGVNTEAFF
CDR3 DNA: TGTGCCAGCAGTGTTGAGGGGGTGAACACTGAAGCTTTCTTT

D gene: -
V gene: TRBV14
clone size: -
J gene: TRBJ1-1
CDR3 protein: CASSQVAGVTEAFF
CDR3 DNA: TGTGCCAGCAGCCAAGTAGCAGGGGTCACTGAAGCTTTCTTT

D gene: -
V gene: TRBV29-1
clone size: -
J gene: TRBJ2-1
CDR3 protein: CSAVTGYNEQFF
CDR3 DNA: TGCAGCGCTGTGACAGGTTACAATGAGCAGTTCTTC

D gene: TRBD1
V gene: TRBV5-6
clone size: few
J gene: TRBJ1-6
CDR3 protein: CASSLVGGNSPLHF
CDR3 DNA: TGTGCCAGCAGCTTGGTAGGGGGCAATTCACCCCTCCACTTT

D gene: -
V gene: TRBV29-1
clone size: -
J gene: TRBJ2-1
CDR3 protein: CTGQSGGNEQFF
CDR3 DNA: TGCACCGGACAGTCCGGGGGCAATGAGCAGTTCTTC

D gene: TRBD1
V gene: TRBV27
clone size: -
J gene: TRBJ2-7
CDR3 protein: CASSLGTGLSSYEQYF
CDR3 DNA: TGTGCCAGCAGTCTTGGGACAGGCCTAAGCTCCTACGAGCAGTACTTC

D gene: TRBD1
V gene: TRBV6-5
clone size: few
J gene: TRBJ1-2
CDR3 protein: CASSYRGQGNYGYTF
CDR3 DNA: TGTGCCAGCAGTTACCGCGGACAGGGGAACTATGGCTACACCTTC

D gene: TRBD1
V gene: TRBV29-1
clone size: few
J gene: TRBJ2-1
CDR3 protein: CSINRGYNEQFF
CDR3 DNA: TGCAGCATAAACAGGGGCTACAATGAGCAGTTCTTC

D gene: -
V gene: TRBV20-1
clone size: -
J gene: TRBJ2-5
CDR3 protein: CSGYRETQYF
CDR3 DNA: TGCAGTGGCTACAGGGAGACCCAGTACTTC

D gene: -
V gene: TRBV11-3
clone size: few
J gene: TRBJ2-2
CDR3 protein: CASSLSRTANTGELFF
CDR3 DNA: TGTGCCAGCAGCTTATCCCGGACTGCGAACACCGGGGAGCTGTTTTTT

D gene: -
V gene: TRBV5-4
clone size: few
J gene: TRBJ1-1
CDR3 protein: CASSSSAGTEAFF
CDR3 DNA: TGTGCCAGCAGCTCAAGCGCGGGCACTGAAGCTTTCTTT

D gene: -
V gene: TRBV7-2
clone size: few
J gene: TRBJ1-5
CDR3 protein: CASSDSNQPQHF
CDR3 DNA: TGTGCCAGCAGCGATAGCAATCAGCCCCAGCATTTT

D gene: TRBD1
V gene: TRBV7-9
clone size: -
J gene: TRBJ2-7
CDR3 protein: CASSSPDRASYEQYF
CDR3 DNA: TGTGCCAGCAGCTCCCCGGACAGGGCTTCCTACGAGCAGTACTTC

D gene: -
V gene: TRBV5-1
clone size: -
J gene: TRBJ2-6
CDR3 protein: CASAAVDGANVLTF
CDR3 DNA: TGCGCCAGCGCCGCCGTAGATGGGGCCAACGTCCTGACTTTC

D gene: -
V gene: TRBV7-2
clone size: few
J gene: TRBJ2-3
CDR3 protein: CASSLRQSTDTQYF
CDR3 DNA: TGTGCCAGCAGCCTTCGACAATCCACAGATACGCAGTATTTT

D gene: TRBD1
V gene: TRBV6-5
clone size: -
J gene: TRBJ2-4
CDR3 protein: CASSYDRGVGNIQYF
CDR3 DNA: TGTGCCAGCAGTTATGACAGGGGAGTTGGAAACATTCAGTACTTC

D gene: TRBD1
V gene: TRBV9
clone size: few
J gene: TRBJ2-1
CDR3 protein: CASSVDRGDNEQFF
CDR3 DNA: TGTGCCAGCAGCGTGGACAGGGGAGACAATGAGCAGTTCTTC

D gene: -
V gene: TRBV27
clone size: -
J gene: TRBJ2-6
CDR3 protein: CASGISGANVLTF
CDR3 DNA: TGTGCCAGCGGGATATCTGGGGCCAACGTCCTGACTTTC

D gene: -
V gene: TRBV9
clone size: few
J gene: TRBJ2-7
CDR3 protein: CASSVAWSSYEQYF
CDR3 DNA: TGTGCCAGCAGCGTAGCTTGGAGCTCCTACGAGCAGTACTTC

D gene: -
V gene: TRBV7-3
clone size: few
J gene: TRBJ1-5
CDR3 protein: CASSLAELQPQHF
CDR3 DNA: TGTGCCAGCAGCTTAGCAGAATTACAGCCCCAGCATTTT

D gene: -
V gene: TRBV15
clone size: -
J gene: TRBJ2-6
CDR3 protein: CATRGGRGLSGANVLTF
CDR3 DNA: TGTGCCACCAGGGGGGGTCGTGGACTCTCTGGGGCCAACGTCCTGACTTTC

D gene: TRBD1
V gene: TRBV28
clone size: -
J gene: TRBJ1-4
CDR3 protein: CASSSPGGEEKLFF
CDR3 DNA: TGTGCCAGCAGTTCCCCAGGGGGCGAGGAAAAACTGTTTTTT

D gene: -
V gene: TRBV21-1
clone size: -
J gene: TRBJ2-5
CDR3 protein: CASRGNQETQYF
CDR3 DNA: TGTGCCAGCAGGGGGAACCAAGAGACCCAGTACTTC

D gene: TRBD1
V gene: TRBV25-1
clone size: few
J gene: TRBJ1-1
CDR3 protein: CASSTGQGRAFF
CDR3 DNA: TGTGCCAGCAGTACCGGACAGGGGAGAGCTTTCTTT

D gene: -
V gene: TRBV30
clone size: many
J gene: TRBJ2-5
CDR3 protein: CAWSGHLGAETQYF
CDR3 DNA: TGTGCCTGGAGCGGACACCTCGGGGCAGAGACCCAGTACTTC

D gene: TRBD1
V gene: TRBV2
clone size: -
J gene: TRBJ1-6
CDR3 protein: CASSPQNRGFEDNSPLHF
CDR3 DNA: TGTGCCAGCAGTCCACAGAACAGGGGGTTCGAGGATAATTCACCCCTCCACTTT

D gene: -
V gene: TRBV6-1
clone size: few
J gene: TRBJ1-4
CDR3 protein: CASSELTRVIEKLFF
CDR3 DNA: TGTGCCAGCAGTGAGCTAACCAGGGTGATTGAAAAACTGTTTTTT

D gene: -
V gene: TRBV30
clone size: many
J gene: TRBJ2-5
CDR3 protein: CAWSVPWGKETQYF
CDR3 DNA: TGTGCCTGGAGTGTACCATGGGGAAAGGAGACCCAGTACTTC

D gene: TRBD1
V gene: TRBV23-1
clone size: many
J gene: TRBJ2-5
CDR3 protein: CASSQGTGWYQETQYF
CDR3 DNA: TGCGCCAGCAGTCAAGGGACAGGGTGGTATCAGGAGACCCAGTACTTC

D gene: -
V gene: TRBV5-1
clone size: -
J gene: TRBJ1-6
CDR3 protein: CASSKEGYSPLHF
CDR3 DNA: TGCGCCAGCAGCAAGGAAGGCTATTCACCCCTCCACTTT

D gene: -
V gene: TRBV10-3
clone size: many
J gene: TRBJ2-7
CDR3 protein: CAISEPAYEQYF
CDR3 DNA: TGTGCCATCAGTGAGCCCGCCTACGAGCAGTACTTC